This is a list of T cell receptor beta chains from one sample in a study of cytomegalovirus exposure and HLA in healthy donors. The protocol was immunoSEQ multiplex PCR, while the TCRdb copy is restricted to in-frame clones and leaves out a portion. The table lists 85,000 to 120,000 clones, around 96% of them singletons. The sample consisted of PBMCs. Every receptor here comes from a woman under 30 in good health and CMV-seronegative. Each CDR3 is given with its conserved first and last residue. Fields, in order: D gene, V gene, J gene, CDR3 DNA, CDR3 protein. The D gene is left open where the match is weak.

d_call: NA; v_call: TRBV2; j_call: TRBJ2-3; cdr3_nt: TGTGCCAGCAGTGTTCAAGCGCACAACACAGATACGCAGTATTTT; cdr3_aa: CASSVQAHNTDTQYF
d_call: NA; v_call: TRBV5-8; j_call: TRBJ2-7; cdr3_nt: TGTGCCAGCAGCCCTGGACTTGTCTACGAGCAGTACTTC; cdr3_aa: CASSPGLVYEQYF
d_call: NA; v_call: TRBV28; j_call: TRBJ2-7; cdr3_nt: TGTGCCAGCAGTCCACCGACTCGCTACGAGCAGTACTTC; cdr3_aa: CASSPPTRYEQYF
d_call: TRBD1; v_call: TRBV9; j_call: TRBJ1-5; cdr3_nt: TGTGCCAGCAGCACGGACAGGAGCAATCAGCCCCAGCATTTT; cdr3_aa: CASSTDRSNQPQHF
d_call: TRBD1; v_call: TRBV30; j_call: TRBJ1-2; cdr3_nt: TGTGCCTGGAGTGCTAAACAGGGGTCTTTTAACTATGGCTACACCTTC; cdr3_aa: CAWSAKQGSFNYGYTF
d_call: NA; v_call: TRBV5-1; j_call: TRBJ1-3; cdr3_nt: TGCGCCAGCAGCTTGGGAGGGCCTGGAAACACCATATATTTT; cdr3_aa: CASSLGGPGNTIYF
d_call: TRBD1; v_call: TRBV19; j_call: TRBJ2-7; cdr3_nt: TGTGCCAGTAGTCCCACTGGACAGGGACGGACCTACGAGCAGTACTTC; cdr3_aa: CASSPTGQGRTYEQYF
d_call: NA; v_call: TRBV19; j_call: TRBJ1-1; cdr3_nt: TGTGCCAGTAGTATAGTAAACAGGGTGAACACTGAAGCTTTCTTT; cdr3_aa: CASSIVNRVNTEAFF
d_call: NA; v_call: TRBV21-1; j_call: TRBJ1-2; cdr3_nt: TGTGCCAGCAGACAAACAGGGGGGTATGGCTACACCTTC; cdr3_aa: CASRQTGGYGYTF
d_call: NA; v_call: TRBV6-1; j_call: TRBJ2-6; cdr3_nt: TGTGCCAGCAGTGAAAGACAGCTTGCCTCTGGGGCCAACGTCCTGACTTTC; cdr3_aa: CASSERQLASGANVLTF
d_call: NA; v_call: TRBV10-2; j_call: TRBJ1-2; cdr3_nt: TGCGCCAGCTCCGGGAGCTTTAACTATGGCTACACCTTC; cdr3_aa: CASSGSFNYGYTF
d_call: TRBD1; v_call: TRBV29-1; j_call: TRBJ1-2; cdr3_nt: TGCAGCGTTGAAGAAAATACAGGGGTACTGTTTGGCTACACCTTC; cdr3_aa: CSVEENTGVLFGYTF
d_call: NA; v_call: TRBV6-1; j_call: TRBJ2-1; cdr3_nt: TGTGCCAGCAGTAACTCACCTATTCACAATGAGCAGTTCTTC; cdr3_aa: CASSNSPIHNEQFF
d_call: NA; v_call: TRBV6-5; j_call: TRBJ1-2; cdr3_nt: TGTGCCAGCAGTCCTGACAGACCAGTCTATGGCTACACCTTC; cdr3_aa: CASSPDRPVYGYTF
d_call: NA; v_call: TRBV7-2; j_call: TRBJ1-2; cdr3_nt: TGTGCCAGCAGCTTTGACTCAGGGGTTACCGACTATGGCTACACCTTC; cdr3_aa: CASSFDSGVTDYGYTF
d_call: NA; v_call: TRBV28; j_call: TRBJ1-1; cdr3_nt: TGTGCCAGCAGGGGACTGATTGAAGCTTTCTTT; cdr3_aa: CASRGLIEAFF
d_call: NA; v_call: TRBV12-5; j_call: TRBJ2-3; cdr3_nt: TGTGCTAGTGGTTTGGGGACTCTTGGCACAGATACGCAGTATTTT; cdr3_aa: CASGLGTLGTDTQYF
d_call: TRBD2; v_call: TRBV9; j_call: TRBJ2-3; cdr3_nt: TGTGCCAGCAACGAGGCGGGGGATTATTTGGATACGCAGTATTTT; cdr3_aa: CASNEAGDYLDTQYF
d_call: TRBD2; v_call: TRBV5-6; j_call: TRBJ2-3; cdr3_nt: TGTGCCAGCAGCATCGATTGGCGGGAGGGGTATACGCAGTATTTT; cdr3_aa: CASSIDWREGYTQYF
d_call: NA; v_call: TRBV11-2; j_call: TRBJ2-1; cdr3_nt: TGTGCCAGCAGCTTAGATTTCAGCGGGAATGAGCAGTTCTTC; cdr3_aa: CASSLDFSGNEQFF
d_call: NA; v_call: TRBV5-1; j_call: TRBJ2-3; cdr3_nt: TGCGCCAGCAGCTTGGACCACCTGAACTACGCGTATACGCAGTATTTT; cdr3_aa: CASSLDHLNYAYTQYF
d_call: NA; v_call: TRBV5-4; j_call: TRBJ1-1; cdr3_nt: TGTGCCACGACTTCGATGAACACTGAAGCTTTCTTT; cdr3_aa: CATTSMNTEAFF
d_call: TRBD2; v_call: TRBV28; j_call: TRBJ2-7; cdr3_nt: TGTGCCAGCAGCGGACTAGCGGGAGTAAACGAGCAGTACTTC; cdr3_aa: CASSGLAGVNEQYF
d_call: TRBD1; v_call: TRBV6-5; j_call: TRBJ2-7; cdr3_nt: TGTGCCAGCAGTGGGGGATGGGACAGGGGGCACGAGCAGTACTTC; cdr3_aa: CASSGGWDRGHEQYF
d_call: NA; v_call: TRBV5-1; j_call: TRBJ2-5; cdr3_nt: TGCGCCAGCTACCGAGAAGGGGGACAAGAGACCCAGTACTTC; cdr3_aa: CASYREGGQETQYF
d_call: NA; v_call: TRBV7-3; j_call: TRBJ1-1; cdr3_nt: TGTGCCAGCAGCCAGGGTCCTTACGCTGAAGCTTTCTTT; cdr3_aa: CASSQGPYAEAFF
d_call: TRBD1; v_call: TRBV27; j_call: TRBJ1-3; cdr3_nt: TGTGCCAGCAGTATTACCGGGACAGGAAGAAACACCATATATTTT; cdr3_aa: CASSITGTGRNTIYF